This entry concerns a single TCR beta chain. What it binds is unknown. This entry is derived from a study of beta chain features in type 1 diabetes. Study-wide results and limits: Across patients, naive, central memory and Treg TCRB repertoires exhibited apparently greater similarity than was observed across healthy donors. Type 1 diabetes patients showed a moderate but significant shortening of TCRB CDR3s in all four CD4+ subsets.

The CDR3 totals 15 residues. The junction had 6 bases not matched to a gene; V was cut back by 5 bases and J by 3 bases. Germline-derived CDR1 and CDR2 are LGHNA and YNFKEQ. The investigators reverse transcribed all of the isolated RNA, so they sequenced expressed TCRB transcripts. Libraries were prepared by immunoSEQ multiplex PCR; TCRdb keeps only in-frame clonotypes and omits some of them. This sample carries 500,000 to 650,000 clones, roughly 12% of them seen once, and the ten largest clones take more than 0.095%. Material: naive CD4+ T cells from blood. This rearrangement joins TRBV4-2 to TRBJ2-2, with TRBD2 matching 7 bases. This receptor was obtained from a man younger than 45 with type 1 diabetes. As DNA, the CDR3 is TGTGCCAGCAGCTATAGCGGGTCGGACACCGGGGAGCTGTTTTTT. It encodes CASSYSGSDTGELFF.